This T cell receptor beta chain derives from a study of tumor and adjacent non-tumor tissue in lung cancer. Overall study results and limits: Top 100 clones took a larger repertoire share in normal lung.

As regards this clonotype: The antigen remains unidentified.

This CDR3 is 14 amino acids long. Germline trimming cut 2 bases from V and 15 bases from J; bases unmatched to any gene: 12. CDR1 and CDR2 from the germline V gene are MNHEY and SVGEGT. The template was RNA from unsorted bulk tissue. Newly diagnosed lung cancer patients had thoracic surgery in China, August–late 2014, without prior chemotherapy. TCRbeta libraries were built with three rounds of nested PCR, modified from ARM-PCR. TCRdb processed the multiplex PCR reads anew with MiXCR; each CDR3 protein has one entry. The repertoire holds 70,000 to 90,000 distinct CDR3 sequences, with under 80% as singletons.

The specimen was lung tumor tissue. The chain joins TRBV6-2 or TRBV6-3 to TRBJ2-1; TRBD1 matches 8 bases. This TCR came from a woman aged 45 to 65 with non-small cell lung cancer. This chain's CDR3 is CASSYGTGGRGAFF. The CDR3 DNA is TGTGCCAGCAGTTACGGGACAGGTGGGCGCGGGGCGTTCTTC.